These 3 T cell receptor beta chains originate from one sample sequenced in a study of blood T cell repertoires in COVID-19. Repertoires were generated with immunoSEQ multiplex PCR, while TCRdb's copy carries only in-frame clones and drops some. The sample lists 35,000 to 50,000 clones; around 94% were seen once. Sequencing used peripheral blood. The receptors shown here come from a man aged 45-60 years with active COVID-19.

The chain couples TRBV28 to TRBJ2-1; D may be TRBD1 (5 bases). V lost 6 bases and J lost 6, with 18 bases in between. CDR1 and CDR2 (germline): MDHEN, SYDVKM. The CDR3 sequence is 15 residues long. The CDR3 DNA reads TGTGCCAGCAGAACTCAAGGGGAATTGGGCAATGAGCAGTTCTTC. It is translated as CASRTQGELGNEQFF.

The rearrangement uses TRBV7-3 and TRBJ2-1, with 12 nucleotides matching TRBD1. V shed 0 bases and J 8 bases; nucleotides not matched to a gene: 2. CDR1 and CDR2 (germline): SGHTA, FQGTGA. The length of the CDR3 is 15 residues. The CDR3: CASSLTGTGGDEQFF. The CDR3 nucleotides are TGTGCCAGCAGCTTAACGGGGACAGGGGGCGATGAGCAGTTCTTC.

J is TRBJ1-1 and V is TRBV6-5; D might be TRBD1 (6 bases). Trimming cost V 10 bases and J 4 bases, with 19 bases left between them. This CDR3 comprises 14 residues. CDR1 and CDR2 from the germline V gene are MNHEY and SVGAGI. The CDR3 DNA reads TGTGCCACCCGGTGGGACACGGCGGGCACTGAAGCTTTCTTT. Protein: CATRWDTAGTEAFF.